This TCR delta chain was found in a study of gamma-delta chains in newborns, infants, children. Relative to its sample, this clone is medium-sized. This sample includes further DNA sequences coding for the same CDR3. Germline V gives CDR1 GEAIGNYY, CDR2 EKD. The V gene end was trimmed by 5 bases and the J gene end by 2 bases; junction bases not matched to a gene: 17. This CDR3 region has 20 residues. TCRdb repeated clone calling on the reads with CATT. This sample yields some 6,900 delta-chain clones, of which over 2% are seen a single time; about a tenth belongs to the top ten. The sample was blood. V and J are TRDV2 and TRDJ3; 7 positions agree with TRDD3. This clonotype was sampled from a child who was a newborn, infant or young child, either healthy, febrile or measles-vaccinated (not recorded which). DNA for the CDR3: TGTGCCTGTGCGGGGACTAGGATGGGGATAGTCCCCTGGGACACCCGACAGATGTTTTTC. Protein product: CACAGTRMGIVPWDTRQMFF.